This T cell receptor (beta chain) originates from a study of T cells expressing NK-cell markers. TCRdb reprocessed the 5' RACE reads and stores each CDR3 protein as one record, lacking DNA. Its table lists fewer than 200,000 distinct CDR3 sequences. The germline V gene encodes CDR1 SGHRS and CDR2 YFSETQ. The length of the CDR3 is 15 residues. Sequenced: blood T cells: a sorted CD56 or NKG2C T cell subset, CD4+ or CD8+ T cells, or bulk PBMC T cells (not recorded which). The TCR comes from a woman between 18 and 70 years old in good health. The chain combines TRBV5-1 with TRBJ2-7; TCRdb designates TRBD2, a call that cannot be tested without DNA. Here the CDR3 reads CASSLVAGGRNEQYF.